The text below deals with one T cell receptor (beta chain). Its antigen is still unknown. The sample belongs to a study of cytomegalovirus exposure and HLA in healthy donors. On the study more broadly: Researchers found that less than 90% of a few hundred genotyped donors fell within the Caucasian-associated ancestry cluster. The study, taken as a whole, reports: Later work associated around 18,000 TCR beta sequences with HLA alleles at 0.05 false discovery rate. As was reported, the HLA-A and HLA-B alleles of most subjects were accurately predicted from TCR beta sequences. Because they were indistinguishable, some V segments, including TRBV6-2 and TRBV6-3, were excluded.

The CDR3 contains 16 residues. With 1 base removed from V and 5 bases from J, the gap between germline ends came to 16 bases. Germline CDR1 LNHDA, CDR2 SQIVND (reference sequence). The PCR employed 60 Vbeta primers together with 13 Jbeta primers. Using immunoSEQ multiplex PCR, the repertoire was profiled, and TCRdb retains in-frame clones only, with some absent. The table lists 100,000 to 150,000 clones, about three quarters of them singletons. This receptor was obtained from a woman in her forties in good health and CMV-seronegative. Specimen: PBMCs. The chain is built from TRBV19 and TRBJ2-3, with D perhaps TRBD1 (6 bases). CDR3 DNA: TGTGCCAGTAGTATAGTGGCAGGGGTCTATGAAGATACGCAGTATTTT. Its translation is CASSIVAGVYEDTQYF.